The source of this T cell receptor (beta chain) is a study of blood T cell repertoires in COVID-19. Across the study: COVID-19 samples, acute and convalescent, were from the United States, Italy and Spain. T cells, B-cell-depleted T cells, or PBMCs provided the cDNA or gDNA that served as material.

After removal of 3 bases from V and 0 bases from J, the junction contained 2 bases not matched to a gene. This CDR3 contains 15 residues. Germline V gives CDR1 PRHDT, CDR2 FYEKMQ (reference sequence). The authors' processing: Estimation of nucleated cell counts was performed using reference gene primer amplification. Clones were sequenced by immunoSEQ multiplex PCR, and TCRdb holds only the in-frame ones, with some missing. Clone size and V and J calls were adopted from that table, with D and trimming inferred from the DNA. The data contain some 150,000 clones, roughly 87% of them seen just once; the ten biggest clones take up about 3.9%.

The V call is TRBV13, the J call TRBJ2-5; 9 bases match TRBD2. The TCR comes from an older woman who had recovered from COVID-19. The sequenced material came from peripheral blood. CDR3 bases: TGTGCCAGCAGCTTCAAGCGGGGGGACCAAGAGACCCAGTACTTC. Translated, it gives CASSFKRGDQETQYF.